Listed below are T cell receptor beta chains from one sample, sequenced in a study of immune cell composition in non-small cell lung cancer. Profiled with immunoSEQ multiplex PCR; TCRdb holds only in-frame clones, not every one. Among 15,000 or so clones listed, around 85% were seen once. The sequencing sample was made of lung tumor tissue. The receptor set was obtained from a human donor with non-small cell lung cancer. Both conserved end residues are part of each CDR3. Each record gives: clone size, J gene, V gene, D gene, CDR3 protein, CDR3 DNA. A D gene is named only where the DNA matches it firmly. The listing skips clone size in some rows; elsewhere it reads once, few, many or a size class.

>NA|TRBJ2-3|TRBV18|TRBD2
CASSRGGRATDTQYF
TGTGCCAGCTCACGTGGCGGGAGGGCCACAGATACGCAGTATTTT
>NA|TRBJ2-1|TRBV11-1|TRBD2
CASSSGTSRPGFF
TGTGCCAGCAGCTCTGGGACTAGCCGCCCGGGGTTCTTC
>NA|TRBJ1-4|TRBV19|TRBD1
CASVRKPGQGDEKLFF
TGTGCCAGTGTGAGAAAGCCGGGACAGGGGGATGAAAAACTGTTTTTT
>NA|TRBJ2-1|TRBV4-1|TRBD2
CASSQSLAGAYNEQFF
TGCGCCAGCAGCCAGTCCCTAGCGGGAGCCTACAATGAGCAGTTCTTC
>few|TRBJ2-1|TRBV19|TRBD2
CASSIGEAGLGYNEQFF
TGTGCCAGTAGTATAGGGGAAGCGGGATTAGGCTACAATGAGCAGTTCTTC
>few|TRBJ2-1|TRBV30|NA
CAWSKAREQFF
TGTGCCTGGAGTAAGGCGCGGGAGCAGTTCTTC
>NA|TRBJ1-1|TRBV19|NA
CASKPFDEYMNTEAFF
TGTGCCAGTAAACCTTTTGACGAATACATGAACACTGAAGCTTTCTTT
>NA|TRBJ1-1|TRBV11-3|NA
CASKPAMNTEAFF
TGTGCCAGCAAACCGGCAATGAACACTGAAGCTTTCTTT
>NA|TRBJ2-2|TRBV7-2|NA
CASSLGRGAGELFF
TGTGCCAGCAGCTTAGGGAGAGGGGCCGGGGAGCTGTTTTTT
>NA|TRBJ2-1|TRBV4-1|TRBD1
CASSQVTGGFSGEQFF
TGCGCCAGCAGCCAAGTTACAGGGGGCTTTTCAGGTGAGCAGTTCTTC
>NA|TRBJ1-3|TRBV10-3|NA
CAISAGRGGSGNTIYF
TGTGCCATCAGTGCTGGCCGAGGAGGCTCTGGAAACACCATATATTTT
>NA|TRBJ1-2|TRBV18|NA
CASSPLGTSPGYGYTF
TGTGCCAGCTCACCACTCGGCACTTCGCCTGGGTATGGCTACACCTTC
>NA|TRBJ2-1|TRBV15|NA
CATSRDLGMVYEQFF
TGTGCCACCAGCAGAGATTTGGGCATGGTGTATGAGCAGTTCTTC
>NA|TRBJ2-1|TRBV19|NA
CASSWASNNEQFF
TGTGCCAGTAGTTGGGCTAGCAACAATGAGCAGTTCTTC
>NA|TRBJ2-3|TRBV19|TRBD1
CASKAQGNTDTQYF
TGTGCCAGTAAGGCACAGGGGAACACAGATACGCAGTATTTT
>once|TRBJ1-1|TRBV18|NA
CASSPPGRTEAFF
TGTGCCAGCTCACCCCCGGGGCGTACTGAAGCTTTCTTT
>NA|TRBJ2-1|TRBV7-2|NA
CASRQGTGGNEQFF
TGTGCCAGCAGACAGGGTACGGGAGGAAATGAGCAGTTCTTC
>NA|TRBJ2-3|TRBV7-3|TRBD2
CASSKGLAGGADTQYF
TGTGCCAGCAGCAAGGGACTAGCGGGAGGGGCGGATACGCAGTATTTT
>NA|TRBJ2-7|TRBV19|TRBD1
CASSLLQGANEQYF
TGTGCCAGTAGTTTACTGCAGGGGGCGAACGAGCAGTACTTC
>NA|TRBJ1-1|TRBV7-8|NA
CASSLGPSRWGEAFF
TGTGCCAGCAGCTTAGGCCCCTCTCGGTGGGGTGAAGCTTTCTTT
>NA|TRBJ2-1|TRBV5-1|TRBD2
CASSPRTSGGNEQFF
TGCGCCAGCAGCCCAAGGACTAGCGGGGGGAATGAGCAGTTCTTC
>NA|TRBJ1-1|TRBV10-3|NA
CAIGSGRSEAFF
TGTGCCATCGGATCGGGCCGGTCTGAAGCTTTCTTT
>NA|TRBJ2-3|TRBV6-1|NA
CASRGLETRMGDTQYF
TGTGCCAGCCGTGGACTTGAGACGCGAATGGGAGATACGCAGTATTTT
>medium-sized|TRBJ2-7|TRBV11-2|TRBD2
CASRPLAGGTFYEQYF
TGTGCCAGCAGGCCTCTAGCGGGAGGTACCTTCTACGAGCAGTACTTC
>NA|TRBJ2-1|TRBV6-5|NA
CASTKRFGGDNEQFF
TGTGCCAGCACCAAGAGATTCGGGGGAGACAATGAGCAGTTCTTC
>NA|TRBJ2-1|TRBV9|TRBD2
CASSVGGSRSYNEQFF
TGTGCCAGCAGCGTAGGCGGGAGTAGGTCCTACAATGAGCAGTTCTTC
>few|TRBJ1-1|TRBV14|NA
CASSQGTDTEAFF
TGTGCCAGCAGCCAGGGTACGGACACTGAAGCTTTCTTT
>NA|TRBJ2-5|TRBV29-1|TRBD2
CSVGTSGNFETQYF
TGCAGCGTTGGGACTAGCGGGAATTTTGAGACCCAGTACTTC
>NA|TRBJ2-5|TRBV7-7|TRBD1
CASRPPGTGQETQYF
TGTGCCAGCAGGCCACCCGGGACAGGGCAAGAGACCCAGTACTTC
>NA|TRBJ2-3|TRBV15|NA
CATSRSKDGPDTQYF
TGTGCCACCAGCAGGAGTAAAGACGGTCCAGATACGCAGTATTTT
>NA|TRBJ2-2|TRBV7-2|NA
CASSPAPAGGELFF
TGTGCCAGCAGCCCGGCCCCAGCGGGCGGGGAGCTGTTTTTT
>NA|TRBJ2-7|TRBV11-2|TRBD2
CASSLTSGYYEQYF
TGTGCCAGCAGCTTAACTAGCGGCTACTACGAGCAGTACTTC
>NA|TRBJ2-1|TRBV27|NA
CASSFLGGGNEQFF
TGTGCCAGCAGTTTCCTCGGGGGCGGCAATGAGCAGTTCTTC
>NA|TRBJ1-5|TRBV19|NA
CASSDRMFQPQHF
TGTGCCAGTAGTGACCGGATGTTTCAGCCCCAGCATTTT
>once|TRBJ2-2|TRBV5-4|TRBD1
CASSPQRQGNTGELFF
TGTGCCAGCAGCCCCCAAAGACAGGGGAACACCGGGGAGCTGTTTTTT
>NA|TRBJ2-5|TRBV15|NA
CATSRDLYNYREGQETQYF
TGTGCCACCAGCAGAGATCTTTATAACTACAGGGAGGGCCAAGAGACCCAGTACTTC
>NA|TRBJ1-2|TRBV5-5|NA
CASSLQTTRDDYGYTF
TGTGCCAGCAGCTTGCAAACGACCAGGGACGACTATGGCTACACCTTC
>once|TRBJ2-7|TRBV30|TRBD1
CAWSLQGYLQYF
TGTGCCTGGAGCCTACAGGGGTACCTGCAGTACTTC
>NA|TRBJ2-3|TRBV7-3|NA
CASSPQGGDRGTDTQYF
TGTGCCAGCAGCCCCCAGGGGGGGGATAGGGGCACAGATACGCAGTATTTT
>once|TRBJ1-5|TRBV11-3|NA
CASSLEPDQPQHF
TGTGCCAGCAGCTTGGAGCCCGATCAGCCCCAGCATTTT
>NA|TRBJ2-3|TRBV2|NA
CASSESTLDTQYF
TGTGCCAGCAGTGAGTCTACTTTAGATACGCAGTATTTT
>NA|TRBJ1-2|TRBV7-3|NA
CASSLATFPGEAYGYTF
TGTGCCAGCAGCTTAGCGACTTTTCCGGGGGAGGCCTATGGCTACACCTTC
>NA|TRBJ2-5|TRBV28|TRBD1
CASSFGDRQETQYF
TGTGCCAGCAGTTTTGGGGACAGGCAAGAGACCCAGTACTTC
>once|TRBJ2-1|TRBV4-1|NA
CASSQDLGSSYNEQFF
TGCGCCAGCAGCCAAGATCTAGGGAGCTCCTACAATGAGCAGTTCTTC
>NA|TRBJ2-5|TRBV19|NA
CASSSGQIGETQYF
TGTGCCAGTAGTTCAGGGCAAATTGGCGAGACCCAGTACTTC
>NA|TRBJ1-1|TRBV7-9|NA
CASSQDGNTEAFF
TGTGCCAGCAGTCAGGACGGAAACACTGAAGCTTTCTTT